The rows below give T cell receptor beta chains drawn from one sample of a study of beta chain features in type 1 diabetes. The method was immunoSEQ multiplex PCR; TCRdb's version includes in-frame clones alone and lacks a portion of them. The sample has 350,000 to 400,000 clones; about 12% are singletons. Sequencing was done on a sample of naive CD4+ T cells from blood. The receptors were sampled from a woman aged 18-29 years with type 1 diabetes. Both conserved end residues are part of each CDR3. The D gene is left open where the match is weak. The size of a clone is reported for some rows only, either as once, few or many, or as a class for expanded clones.

TRBJ1-2	TRBV2	NA	NA	TGTGCCAGCAGCGCACAGGGAGTCAGCTATGGCTACACCTTC	CASSAQGVSYGYTF
TRBJ2-7	TRBV6-8	NA	TRBD1	TGTGCCAGCAGAACAGGGGATCACCACGAGCAGTACTTC	CASRTGDHHEQYF
TRBJ2-7	TRBV29-1	NA	TRBD1	TGCAGCGTTTTGGAGGGACAGGGGTACGAGCAGTACTTC	CSVLEGQGYEQYF
TRBJ1-2	TRBV7-2	NA	TRBD1	TGTGCCAGCAGGCAGCAAGCAGGGGGGTATGGCTACACCTTC	CASRQQAGGYGYTF
TRBJ1-4	TRBV5-4	NA	TRBD1	TGTGCCAGCAGCTCCGGACAGGGCCAAACTAATGAAAAACTGTTTTTT	CASSSGQGQTNEKLFF
TRBJ1-1	TRBV5-4	few	NA	TGTGCCAGCAGCTTGGTGGCAGGGAACACTGAAGCTTTCTTT	CASSLVAGNTEAFF
TRBJ2-5	TRBV7-8	NA	NA	TGTGCCAGCAGCTTAGTTGTCGGGGTGCAAGAGACCCAGTACTTC	CASSLVVGVQETQYF
TRBJ2-5	TRBV5-1	few	TRBD1	TGCGCCAGCAGCTTGATATGGAGACAGGGGAGTCTTGGCCAAGAGACCCAGTACTTC	CASSLIWRQGSLGQETQYF
TRBJ1-4	TRBV30	few	NA	TGTGCCCCTACAGTACGGGAAAAACTGTTTTTT	CAPTVREKLFF
TRBJ1-4	TRBV21-1	NA	NA	TGTGCCAGCAGCAAAAAGGGACAGGGGACCGAAAAACTGTTTTTT	CASSKKGQGTEKLFF
TRBJ2-1	TRBV9	few	TRBD1	TGTGCCAGCAGCCCCGGACAGGGTCTCCACAATGAGCAGTTCTTC	CASSPGQGLHNEQFF
TRBJ2-7	TRBV5-6	few	TRBD2	TGTGCCAGCAGCTTGCGTGGCGGGAGTGTCTACGAGCAGTACTTC	CASSLRGGSVYEQYF
TRBJ2-1	TRBV27	few	TRBD2	TGTGCCAGCAGTCACCACCGGACTAGCGAGTGGGGTGAGCAGTTCTTC	CASSHHRTSEWGEQFF
TRBJ2-3	TRBV4-3	NA	TRBD1	TGCGCCAGCAGGCCTGAGTTAGAGGGACAGGGGCTGATAGATACGCAGTATTTT	CASRPELEGQGLIDTQYF
TRBJ1-1	TRBV5-4	few	NA	TGTGCCAGCAGCTTGGTTGCGGGCCCGAACACTGAAGCTTTCTTT	CASSLVAGPNTEAFF
TRBJ2-1	TRBV14	few	TRBD2	TGTGCCAGCAGCCAAGAACTAGCGGGAGGCTATGAGCAGTTCTTC	CASSQELAGGYEQFF
TRBJ2-7	TRBV28	NA	TRBD1	TGTGCCAGCAGTCGATTGGGGGGACAGGGATCCGGCGAGCAGTACTTC	CASSRLGGQGSGEQYF
TRBJ2-3	TRBV4-3	NA	TRBD2	TGCGCCAGCAGCCAAGATCCCAGCGGGGGGGCGGATACGCAGTATTTT	CASSQDPSGGADTQYF
TRBJ1-2	TRBV7-2	few	NA	TGTGCCAGCAGCTTAAGGGGATGGGGCTACACCTTC	CASSLRGWGYTF
TRBJ1-3	TRBV19	few	NA	TGTGCCAGTATGATAGGACAGACCGCTCGAAACACCATATATTTT	CASMIGQTARNTIYF
TRBJ2-3	TRBV25-1	NA	NA	TGTGCCAGCACACAGCAACCAAACACAGATACGCAGTATTTT	CASTQQPNTDTQYF
TRBJ2-3	TRBV9	few	NA	TGTGCCAGCAGCGTAGCGACGCCCAACAGTTACACAGATACGCAGTATTTT	CASSVATPNSYTDTQYF
TRBJ2-2	TRBV30	few	TRBD1	TGTGCCTGGAGCGGGGGACAGGGGATGCTTTACACCGGGGAGCTGTTTTTT	CAWSGGQGMLYTGELFF
TRBJ2-3	TRBV7-9	NA	TRBD1	TGTGCCAGCAGCACAAGACAGGGGTCAAGCACAGATACGCAGTATTTT	CASSTRQGSSTDTQYF
TRBJ2-7	TRBV25-1	few	NA	TGTGCCAGCAGTGAGCAGGGAAATCTACGGTACGAGCAGTACTTC	CASSEQGNLRYEQYF
TRBJ1-4	TRBV7-2	NA	TRBD1	TGTGCCAGCAGCCCGGGACAGAACCGTGGTCTGAATGAAAAACTGTTTTTT	CASSPGQNRGLNEKLFF
TRBJ2-3	TRBV4-3	few	NA	TGCGCCAGCAGCCAACGAGATACGCAGTATTTT	CASSQRDTQYF
TRBJ2-5	TRBV13	few	NA	TGTGCCAGCAGCTTAGGCTTCGCGGTACAAGAGACCCAGTACTTC	CASSLGFAVQETQYF
TRBJ2-5	TRBV4-1	few	NA	TGCGCCAGCAGCCAAGATCAGGCCGGGGCCCAGTACTTC	CASSQDQAGAQYF
TRBJ2-2	TRBV5-4	NA	NA	TGTGCCAGCAGCTTGCTGCTAGGGGTCTCCCCCGGGGAGCTGTTTTTT	CASSLLLGVSPGELFF
TRBJ2-7	TRBV19	few	NA	TGTGCCAGTGAGGGTAGCTCCTACGAGCAGTACTTC	CASEGSSYEQYF
TRBJ2-7	TRBV28	NA	NA	TGTGCCAGCGGTATCTGGACTACCTACGAGCAGTACTTC	CASGIWTTYEQYF
TRBJ2-5	TRBV5-1	few	TRBD1	TGCGCCAGCAGCTTGGACAGCGGACAGGGGAGCCAGTACTTC	CASSLDSGQGSQYF
TRBJ2-7	TRBV30	few	TRBD1	TGTGCCTGGAGAGAGGGACAGGGACCCGAGCAGTACTTC	CAWREGQGPEQYF
TRBJ2-3	TRBV7-7	NA	NA	TGTGCTAGCAGCTCCATAGGGGCAGATACGCAGTATTTT	CASSSIGADTQYF
TRBJ2-7	TRBV7-8	few	TRBD2	TGTGCCAGCAGTCCGGGGGCGGGAGGGCCCTACGAGCAGTACTTC	CASSPGAGGPYEQYF
TRBJ2-2	TRBV11-2	few	NA	TGTGCCAGCAGCTCCAGGCAGTACACCGGGGAGCTGTTTTTT	CASSSRQYTGELFF
TRBJ1-2	TRBV19	NA	TRBD1	TGTGCCAGTTCTCAACAGGGGAAGGGTGGCTACACCTTC	CASSQQGKGGYTF
TRBJ2-3	TRBV28	NA	TRBD2	TGTGCCAGCAACCAGCCGGGACTAGCGGGACCTACGAATACGCAGTATTTT	CASNQPGLAGPTNTQYF
TRBJ2-3	TRBV14	NA	NA	TGTGCCAGCAGCCAACCATCAGATACGCAGTATTTT	CASSQPSDTQYF
TRBJ2-3	TRBV13	few	NA	TGTGCCAGCAGCTTCCTGGACTGGGCAGATACGCAGTATTTT	CASSFLDWADTQYF
TRBJ2-6	TRBV4-3	NA	NA	TGCGCCAGCAGCCAAGTAATGAGGAGGCCTGGGGCCAACGTCCTGACTTTC	CASSQVMRRPGANVLTF
TRBJ1-1	TRBV18	NA	TRBD1	TGTGCCAGCTCGCAAAGCGGACAGGAGAACACTGAAGCTTTCTTT	CASSQSGQENTEAFF
TRBJ2-5	TRBV2	NA	TRBD1	TGTGCCAGCAGTGCTCTCCGGGCGAAAGGTACAGGGGGACAAGAGACCCAGTACTTC	CASSALRAKGTGGQETQYF
TRBJ1-4	TRBV10-3	NA	TRBD1	TGTGCCATCAGTGAGCGTGGACAGGGGGATGAAAAACTGTTTTTT	CAISERGQGDEKLFF
TRBJ2-3	TRBV9	few	TRBD2	TGTGCCAGCAGCGGCAGGTGGCGGGGGGCCACAGATACGCAGTATTTT	CASSGRWRGATDTQYF
TRBJ1-1	TRBV7-2	NA	TRBD1	TGTGCCAGCAGCTTAGCGAGTCAGGGGGCGGCTGAAGCTTTCTTT	CASSLASQGAAEAFF
TRBJ2-5	TRBV5-1	NA	TRBD1	TGCGCCAGCAGCTTCGACAGGGAAAAGACCCAGTACTTC	CASSFDREKTQYF
TRBJ2-7	TRBV5-6	few	TRBD2	TGTGCCAGCAGCTTGCCAGCGGGAGTCGTCAACGAGCAGTACTTC	CASSLPAGVVNEQYF
TRBJ1-5	TRBV14	few	NA	TGTGCCAGCAGCCAAGCAGGGATTAATCAGCCCCAGCATTTT	CASSQAGINQPQHF
TRBJ1-1	TRBV25-1	few	TRBD1	TGTGCCAGCACCGCGCCGGGGACAGGGTCCACTGAAGCTTTCTTT	CASTAPGTGSTEAFF
TRBJ1-2	TRBV19	NA	TRBD1	TGTGCCAGTAGTATACTCCGGGGACAGGCGAACTATGGCTACACCTTC	CASSILRGQANYGYTF
TRBJ2-5	TRBV5-1	NA	NA	TGCGCCAGCAGCTTGGCGGGTGGGGAGGAGACCCAGTACTTC	CASSLAGGEETQYF